One and the same sample provided the 15 T cell receptor beta chains below, sequenced in a study of preoperative IRX-2 immunotherapy in early breast cancer. Treatment reported: preoperative locoregional IRX-2 cytokine immunotherapy. The repertoire was sequenced with immunoSEQ multiplex PCR; TCRdb's copy has only in-frame clones and lacks some. The sample holds roughly 30,000 clones, 70% to 85% seen once. This sample was taken from a patient treated with IRX-2 immunotherapy. The receptors originated from a human donor with breast cancer.

The chain uses TRBV10-3 and TRBJ1-4; D gene unclear. This CDR3 has 12 amino acids. The ends were cut back, 6 bases at V and 8 bases at J, with 10 bases in the middle. CDR1 and CDR2 from the germline V gene are ENHRY and SYGVKD. CDR3: CAISATGEKLFF. The CDR3 nucleotides read TGTGCCATCAGCGCTACCGGAGAAAAACTGTTTTTT.

The genes are TRBV5-1 and TRBJ2-7; 9 bases match TRBD1. J was trimmed by 1 base and V by 4 bases; bases with no gene match: 9. This CDR3 spans 16 amino acids. Germline CDR1 SGHRS, CDR2 YFSETQ. DNA of the CDR3: TGCGCCAGCAGCCCTCTGGGGACAGGGAAATCCTACGAGCAGTACTTC. It specifies CASSPLGTGKSYEQYF.

As for this clone: A read error may account for a junction end that differs from germline. The chain has TRBV15 and TRBJ2-2; 10 nucleotides match TRBD1. Germline CDR1 LNHNV, CDR2 YYDKDF (reference sequence). The CDR3 covers 18 residues. The CDR3 loop is CATSRGDRGHLFTGELFF. The DNA of the CDR3 is TGTGCCACCAGCAGAGGCGACAGGGGGCACTTGTTCACCGGAGAGCTGTTTTTT.

The chain uses TRBV6-8 and TRBJ1-1; D remains ambiguous. The V end lost 7 bases, the J end lost 1 base, and 19 bases lay between the germline ends. Germline V gene sequence: CDR1 MNHGY, CDR2 SAAAGT. This CDR3 contains 16 residues. Here the CDR3 DNA reads TGTGCCAGCACGACGGACCTCGCCTTCCAGAACACTGAAGCTTTCTTT. The encoded protein is CASTTDLAFQNTEAFF.

V and J are TRBV19 and TRBJ1-6, with D possibly matching TRBD1 (5 bases). Germline CDR1 reads LNHDA; CDR2 reads SQIVND (reference sequence). The CDR3 consists of 15 residues. Trimming took off 7 bases at V and 8 bases at J, with 18 bases between the two ends. CDR3 nucleotide sequence: TGTGCCAGTACCCAGGGCGGGTCAGTCGATTCACCCCTCCACTTT. Amino acid sequence: CASTQGGSVDSPLHF.

This clone was counted a single time. The chain recombines TRBV28 with TRBJ1-1; 7 bases agree with TRBD1. This CDR3 has 13 residues. Germline assignment: CDR1 MDHEN and CDR2 SYDVKM. Trimming took 8 bases from V and 1 from J; bases not matched to a gene: 4. CDR3 amino acids: CASGNRGNTEAFF. DNA of the CDR3: TGTGCCAGCGGCAACAGGGGGAACACTGAAGCTTTCTTT.

The V gene is TRBV6-8, the J gene TRBJ1-4; D is perhaps TRBD1 (5 bases). CDR1 is MNHGY and CDR2 is SAAAGT in the germline V gene. The CDR3 covers 14 residues. V was cut by 11 bases and J by 0 bases, with 13 bases left in between. The DNA for the CDR3 is TGTGCCGCCGGACACCACTCAACTAATGAAAAACTGTTTTTT. It is translated as CAAGHHSTNEKLFF.

The CDR3 reads CASGRDSNQPQHF. The CDR3 DNA reads TGTGCCAGCGGCCGGGACAGCAATCAGCCCCAGCATTTT. This sequence joins TRBV9 and TRBJ1-5; possible D gene TRBD1, 5 bases. The CDR3 consists of 13 residues. Between the trimmed V and J ends, which lost 7 bases and 1 base, there was a span of 9 bases. CDR1 and CDR2 (germline): SGDLS, YYNGEE. The full variable domain, with the rest looked up from reference TRBV9 and TRBJ1-5, is DSGVTQTPKHLITATGQRVTLRCSPRSGDLSVYWYQQSLDQGLQFLIQYYNGEERAKGNILERFSAQQFPDLHSELNLSSLELGDSALYFCASGRDSNQPQHFGDGTRLSIL.

V usage is TRBV28 and J usage is TRBJ2-5; D may be TRBD1 (6 bases). V was shortened by 6 bases and J by 5 bases, with 31 bases between the two germline ends. This CDR3 is 19 amino acids long. Germline-derived CDR1 and CDR2 are MDHEN and SYDVKM. Here the CDR3 reads CASSRSRQTRGPFGETQYF. In DNA, the CDR3 is TGTGCCAGCAGCCGAAGCCGACAGACCAGGGGACCTTTCGGGGAGACCCAGTACTTC.

This clone appeared a single time. The chain is built from TRBV29-1 and TRBJ2-1; TRBD2 agrees at 8 bases. Unmatched junction bases numbered 18, after V lost 3 bases and J lost 8 bases. CDR1 is SQVTM, CDR2 ANQGSEA, per germline. This CDR3 has 17 residues. DNA for the CDR3: TGCAGCGTTGATGGACTAGCTCACGGGGGGCTTAGCCATGAGCAGTTCTTC. The encoded protein is CSVDGLAHGGLSHEQFF.

This chain links TRBV28 with TRBJ1-4; 9 bases are shared with TRBD1. Germline V gene lookup returns CDR1 MDHEN and CDR2 SYDVKM. After removal of 5 bases from V and 11 bases from J, the junction contained 9 bases not matched to a gene. This CDR3 is built from 14 residues. CDR3 sequence (DNA): TGTGCCAGCAGTACAGGACAGGGGTTTGAGAAACTGTTTTTT. Residues: CASSTGQGFEKLFF.

The chain combines TRBV7-6 with TRBJ1-6, with D tentatively TRBD1 (6 bases). CDR3 length: 14 residues. Between the trimmed V and J ends, which lost 5 bases and 10 bases, there was a span of 15 bases. Germline V gene lookup returns CDR1 SGHVS and CDR2 FNYEAQ. The CDR3 sequence is CASSLGEGESPLHF. As DNA, the CDR3 is TGTGCCAGCAGCCTAGGGGAGGGGGAATCACCCCTCCACTTT.

The chain carries TRBV11-3 and TRBJ1-4; no clear D gene. Germline V gene sequence: CDR1 SGHNT, CDR2 YENEEA. Trimming shortened V by 5 bases and J by 10 bases, and 20 bases separated the two germline ends. The CDR3 runs 15 residues. The CDR3 DNA reads as TGTGCCAGCAGCCGCCCGGGAAGTAGTGGTGGAAAACTGTTTTTT. It translates to CASSRPGSSGGKLFF.

The chain combines TRBV6-8 with TRBJ1-4, with D maybe TRBD1 (5 bases). Trimming cost V 5 bases and J 4 bases, with 11 bases left between them. This CDR3 has 14 amino acids. From germline, CDR1 is MNHGY and CDR2 SAAAGT. The CDR3 DNA reads as TGTGCCAGCAGTCGGAGGGGCTTTAATGAAAAACTGTTTTTT. Translation: CASSRRGFNEKLFF.

The chain carries TRBV18 and TRBJ2-1, with D unresolved. Germline lookup yields CDR1 KGHSH and CDR2 LQKENI. V was trimmed by 0 bases and J by 8 bases, leaving 14 bases between them. The CDR3 covers 15 residues. The CDR3 region has the DNA TGTGCCAGCTCACCACCAAGTAGCTATGGGGATGAGCAGTTCTTC. Translation: CASSPPSSYGDEQFF.